The 11 T cell receptor beta chains below were found in one sample sequenced in a study of identical twins. TCRdb re-called the 5' RACE reads through MiXCR, storing one row per CDR3 protein. This sample has about 220,000 distinct CDR3 sequences, with around 6.8% found just once. These data were likewise used in another study, on yellow fever vaccine responses in identical twins.

The sample consisted of memory (CD45RO+) T cells sorted from blood. The receptors here all came from a woman aged 18 to 35 in good health.

The chain carries TRBV19 and TRBJ2-5; D perhaps matches TRBD1 (5 bases). CDR1 and CDR2 (germline): LNHDA, SQIVND (reference sequence). The V gene lost 5 bases and the J gene lost 1 base, with 14 bases spanning the gap. CDR3 length: 15 residues. CDR3 in amino acids: CASSPRANRQETQYF. DNA of the CDR3: TGTGCCAGTAGTCCCAGGGCCAACCGCCAAGAGACCCAGTACTTC.

This clonotype was found many times. This chain links TRBV3-1 with TRBJ2-2; TRBD2 matches at 15 bases. The CDR3 length is 17 residues. Per germline, CDR1 LGHDT and CDR2 YNNKEL (reference sequence). The ends lost 4 bases at V and 6 bases at J; junction bases unmatched: 6. CDR3 sequence reads: CASSRRTSGRGSGELFF. CDR3 in DNA: TGTGCCAGCAGCCGACGGACTAGCGGGAGGGGGTCCGGGGAGCTGTTTTTT.

This clonotype was counted many times. The CDR3 sequence is CASRPIQGSTEAFF. CDR3 DNA sequence: TGCGCCAGCAGGCCTATACAGGGTTCCACTGAAGCTTTCTTT. The chain has TRBV5-1 and TRBJ1-1; TRBD1 is a possible D gene (6 bases). CDR1 and CDR2 from the germline V gene are SGHRS and YFSETQ. Trimming removed 5 bases at V and 4 bases at J, with 15 bases between. The CDR3 has 14 amino acids.

This clonotype was recorded at least ten times. V and J are TRBV25-1 and TRBJ1-4; tentative D call: TRBD1 (6 bases). This CDR3 contains 13 residues. Trimming took off 4 bases at V and 8 bases at J, with 11 bases between the two ends. CDR1 MGHDK and CDR2 SYGVNS come from the germline V gene. In DNA form, the CDR3 reads TGTGCCAGCAGTGCGACAGGCTTGGAAAAACTGTTTTTT. This codes for CASSATGLEKLFF.

This clonotype was recorded at least ten times. The chain recombines TRBV29-1 with TRBJ2-1; no clear D gene. CDR1 is SQVTM and CDR2 is ANQGSEA in the germline V gene. V was shortened by 6 bases and J by 5 bases, with 5 bases between the two germline ends. The CDR3 loop spans 10 amino acids. CDR3: CSVWDNEQFF. CDR3 sequence (DNA): TGCAGCGTCTGGGACAATGAGCAGTTCTTC.

This chain links TRBV5-1 with TRBJ2-5, with D hard to call. This CDR3 region has 15 residues. V was trimmed by 0 bases and J by 2 bases, leaving 11 bases between them. Germline V lookup: CDR1 SGHRS, CDR2 YFSETQ. The CDR3 DNA reads TGCGCCAGCAGCTTGGGTTCATCAATTCAAGAGACCCAGTACTTC. This codes for CASSLGSSIQETQYF. The full variable domain, rest sourced from reference TRBV5-1 and TRBJ2-5, is KAGVTQTPRYLIKTRGQQVTLSCSPISGHRSVSWYQQTPGQGLQFLFEYFSETQRNKGNFPGRFSGRQFSNSRSEMNVSTLELGDSALYLCASSLGSSIQETQYFGPGTRLLVL.

Comment on this clonotype: A clone one base away is much larger, so this may be a read error. The V call is TRBV10-3, the J call TRBJ1-4, with D perhaps matching TRBD1 (5 bases). CDR1 and CDR2 from the germline V gene are ENHRY and SYGVKD. The CDR3 length is 16 residues. The CDR3 sequence is CAISESAGGGGEKLSF. CDR3 bases: TGTGCCATCAGTGAATCTGCCGGGGGAGGCGGCGAAAAACTGTCTTTT.

This clonotype occurred once. The CDR3 loop reads CSVGTGQLNEKLFF. The CDR3 DNA reads TGCAGCGTCGGGACAGGACAACTTAATGAAAAACTGTTTTTT. The gene calls are TRBV29-1 and TRBJ1-4; 8 nucleotides match TRBD1. CDR1 SQVTM and CDR2 ANQGSEA come from the germline V gene. CDR3 length: 14 amino acids. The trim removed 6 bases at V and 4 bases at J, leaving 7 bases unmatched.

The chain links TRBV18 to TRBJ2-2; 7 bases agree with TRBD1. In germline, CDR1 is KGHSH, CDR2 LQKENI. The CDR3 covers 14 residues. J was trimmed by 7 bases and V by 2 bases; bases with no gene match: 4. CDR3 in DNA: TGTGCCAGCTCACCAACCGGGACAGACGGGGAGCTGTTTTTT. Encoded protein: CASSPTGTDGELFF.

This clonotype was counted at least ten times. The chain combines TRBV7-2 with TRBJ2-1, with 7 bases that match TRBD1. Germline CDR1 reads SGHTA; CDR2 reads FQGNSA. J was trimmed by 6 bases and V by 5 bases; bases with no gene match: 13. The CDR3 contains 16 residues. Here the CDR3 reads CASSPVSGTVFNEQFF. CDR3 DNA: TGTGCCAGCAGCCCAGTATCCGGGACAGTTTTCAATGAGCAGTTCTTC.

This clonotype was detected only a few times. The chain is built from TRBV5-1 and TRBJ2-2, with D possibly being TRBD1 or TRBD2 (5 bases each). The CDR3 is 17 amino acids. The germline V and J ends were trimmed by 0 bases and 2 bases, with 14 bases remaining between them. Germline V CDR1 and CDR2: SGHRS, YFSETQ. The CDR3 sequence: CASSLGFGALNTGELFF. CDR3 coding DNA: TGCGCCAGCAGCTTGGGTTTCGGGGCCCTTAACACCGGGGAGCTGTTTTTT.